Listed below are T cell receptor beta chains from one sample, sequenced in a study of identical twins. TCRdb fed the 5' RACE reads into MiXCR, producing one record per CDR3 protein. Among about 890,000 distinct CDR3 sequences, around 12% were seen once, and the ten largest hold about 1.6%. The data also belong to a second study, concerning yellow fever vaccine responses in identical twins.

Sequenced input: PBMCs. Receptors were obtained from a woman under 30 in good health. Each CDR3 is given with its conserved first and last residue. D genes are given only for firm matches. Rows give clone size only sometimes, using once, few, many, or a class for an expanded clone.

D gene: NA
clone size: NA
J gene: TRBJ2-3
V gene: TRBV20-1
CDR3 DNA: TGCAGTGCTAGAGGCCAAGGCGCCTTCACAGATACGCAGTATTTT
CDR3 protein: CSARGQGAFTDTQYF

D gene: TRBD1
clone size: many
J gene: TRBJ2-2
V gene: TRBV5-1
CDR3 DNA: TGCGCCAGCAGCTTGGCTGGGACAGGCGCGAACACCGGGGAGCTGTTTTTT
CDR3 protein: CASSLAGTGANTGELFF

D gene: TRBD1
clone size: NA
J gene: TRBJ2-3
V gene: TRBV7-9
CDR3 DNA: TGTGCCAGCAGCCCAACAGGGGTCTACACAGATACGCAGTATTTT
CDR3 protein: CASSPTGVYTDTQYF

D gene: NA
clone size: few
J gene: TRBJ2-5
V gene: TRBV5-5
CDR3 DNA: TGTGCCAGCAGCTTGTTCGGGGGGCTAGGGGAGACCCAGTACTTC
CDR3 protein: CASSLFGGLGETQYF

D gene: NA
clone size: many
J gene: TRBJ2-7
V gene: TRBV12-3/TRBV12-4
CDR3 DNA: TGTGCCAGCAGTTTAAGGGGAAGGGGTATGACCTACGAGCAGTACTTC
CDR3 protein: CASSLRGRGMTYEQYF

D gene: NA
clone size: many
J gene: TRBJ2-1
V gene: TRBV5-1
CDR3 DNA: TGCGCCAGCAGCTCTATAGCAGCCCCTTCCTACAATGAGCAGTTCTTC
CDR3 protein: CASSSIAAPSYNEQFF

D gene: TRBD1
clone size: few
J gene: TRBJ2-2
V gene: TRBV11-2
CDR3 DNA: TGTGCCAGCAGCCCGACAGGGTATGGGGGGGAGCTGTTTTTT
CDR3 protein: CASSPTGYGGELFF

D gene: TRBD2
clone size: many
J gene: TRBJ2-7
V gene: TRBV10-3
CDR3 DNA: TGTGCCATCAGTGAGTCTCCGGGACTAGCCTACGAGCAGTACTTC
CDR3 protein: CAISESPGLAYEQYF

D gene: TRBD1
clone size: few
J gene: TRBJ1-1
V gene: TRBV5-1
CDR3 DNA: TGCGCCAGCAGCTCGGCGACAGGGGGCTATACTGAAGCTTTCTTT
CDR3 protein: CASSSATGGYTEAFF

D gene: NA
clone size: NA
J gene: TRBJ2-2
V gene: TRBV19
CDR3 DNA: TGTGCCAGTAGCATGGGAGACACCGGGGAGCTGTTTTTT
CDR3 protein: CASSMGDTGELFF

D gene: TRBD2
clone size: NA
J gene: TRBJ2-1
V gene: TRBV7-2
CDR3 DNA: TGTGCCAGCAGCTTAGGTATACTAGCGGGAGAGAAGAATGAGCAGTTCTTC
CDR3 protein: CASSLGILAGEKNEQFF

D gene: NA
clone size: NA
J gene: TRBJ2-1
V gene: TRBV2
CDR3 DNA: TGTGCCAGCAGGGACTATACGAGCTCCTACAATGAGCAGTTCTTC
CDR3 protein: CASRDYTSSYNEQFF

D gene: TRBD2
clone size: NA
J gene: TRBJ2-7
V gene: TRBV20-1
CDR3 DNA: TGCAGTGCTAACCCCGGCGGGAGTCTGTACGAGCAGTACTTC
CDR3 protein: CSANPGGSLYEQYF

D gene: NA
clone size: NA
J gene: TRBJ2-5
V gene: TRBV4-2
CDR3 DNA: TGTGCCAGCAGCCAAGATGGGAGAGAGACCCAGTACTTC
CDR3 protein: CASSQDGRETQYF

D gene: NA
clone size: medium-sized
J gene: TRBJ1-5
V gene: TRBV6-2/TRBV6-3
CDR3 DNA: TGTGCCAGCAGTTACTCGAGACGGAACAATCAGCCCCAGCATTTT
CDR3 protein: CASSYSRRNNQPQHF

D gene: TRBD1
clone size: NA
J gene: TRBJ1-2
V gene: TRBV5-1
CDR3 DNA: TGCGCCAGCAGACTTACGGACAGGGCTAACTATGGCTACACCTTC
CDR3 protein: CASRLTDRANYGYTF

D gene: TRBD1
clone size: few
J gene: TRBJ2-2
V gene: TRBV29-1
CDR3 DNA: TGCAGCGTCCGGACAGGGGACACCGGGGAGCTGTTTTTT
CDR3 protein: CSVRTGDTGELFF

D gene: NA
clone size: few
J gene: TRBJ1-2
V gene: TRBV28
CDR3 DNA: TGTGCCAGCAGTGAAGGGTTTTCAAATGGCTACACCTTC
CDR3 protein: CASSEGFSNGYTF

D gene: NA
clone size: NA
J gene: TRBJ2-1
V gene: TRBV10-3
CDR3 DNA: TGTGCCATCAGTGGGGGCAGGGTAAGGGACAATGAGCAGTTCTTC
CDR3 protein: CAISGGRVRDNEQFF

D gene: NA
clone size: once
J gene: TRBJ2-1
V gene: TRBV24-1
CDR3 DNA: TGTGCCACCAGTTACCCCACCCAGGGCAATGAGCAGTTCTTC
CDR3 protein: CATSYPTQGNEQFF

D gene: NA
clone size: NA
J gene: TRBJ1-1
V gene: TRBV24-1
CDR3 DNA: TGTGCCACCAGTGAGTCGGACAAGAACACTGAAGCTTTCTTT
CDR3 protein: CATSESDKNTEAFF

D gene: NA
clone size: few
J gene: TRBJ1-5
V gene: TRBV24-1
CDR3 DNA: TGTGCCACCTCTGCTGTGGAAGGACAGCCCCAGCATTTT
CDR3 protein: CATSAVEGQPQHF

D gene: NA
clone size: NA
J gene: TRBJ2-3
V gene: TRBV2
CDR3 DNA: TGTGCCAGCAGTGATGCTAACACAGATACGCAGTATTTT
CDR3 protein: CASSDANTDTQYF

D gene: NA
clone size: NA
J gene: TRBJ2-1
V gene: TRBV29-1
CDR3 DNA: TGCAGCGCTGGGTGGGGGGTGTACAATGAGCAGTTCTTC
CDR3 protein: CSAGWGVYNEQFF

D gene: TRBD2
clone size: NA
J gene: TRBJ2-3
V gene: TRBV20-1
CDR3 DNA: TGCAGTGCTACGGATCCTAGCGGGAGAGGAAGAGATACGCAGTATTTT
CDR3 protein: CSATDPSGRGRDTQYF

D gene: NA
clone size: few
J gene: TRBJ2-3
V gene: TRBV29-1
CDR3 DNA: TGCAGCGTTGAAGTGTGGCTAGGGGGTGGTACGCAGTATTTT
CDR3 protein: CSVEVWLGGGTQYF

D gene: NA
clone size: many
J gene: TRBJ2-1
V gene: TRBV7-3
CDR3 DNA: TGTGCCAGCAGTGATTATCCGGGACAACAGACCAATGAGCAGTTCTTC
CDR3 protein: CASSDYPGQQTNEQFF

D gene: NA
clone size: few
J gene: TRBJ2-1
V gene: TRBV5-1
CDR3 DNA: TGCGCCAGCAGAATCGAGGGGGTCCCTATATACAATGAGCAGTTCTTC
CDR3 protein: CASRIEGVPIYNEQFF

D gene: NA
clone size: NA
J gene: TRBJ1-6
V gene: TRBV24-1
CDR3 DNA: TGTGCCACCAGTGATCGGGCAGCCGTACTTTCTAATAATTCACCCCTCCACTTT
CDR3 protein: CATSDRAAVLSNNSPLHF

D gene: NA
clone size: few
J gene: TRBJ2-3
V gene: TRBV28
CDR3 DNA: TGTGCCAGCAGGGAGAGGACAGATACGCAGTATTTT
CDR3 protein: CASRERTDTQYF

D gene: TRBD2
clone size: NA
J gene: TRBJ2-1
V gene: TRBV11-2
CDR3 DNA: TGTGCCAGCAGCTTAGACCCAATAGCGGGGGGCAGGGATGAGCAGTTCTTC
CDR3 protein: CASSLDPIAGGRDEQFF

D gene: TRBD2
clone size: NA
J gene: TRBJ2-1
V gene: TRBV5-4
CDR3 DNA: TGTGCCAGCAGTTGGACTAGCGGTCTCAACAATGAGCAGTTCTTC
CDR3 protein: CASSWTSGLNNEQFF

D gene: NA
clone size: NA
J gene: TRBJ1-1
V gene: TRBV9
CDR3 DNA: TGTGCCAGCAGCGTCGGGGGGATGGACACTGAAGCTTTCTTT
CDR3 protein: CASSVGGMDTEAFF

D gene: NA
clone size: NA
J gene: TRBJ2-5
V gene: TRBV5-1
CDR3 DNA: TGCGCCAGCAGCTTGGTTCAGTTGTACCAAGAGACCCAGTACTTC
CDR3 protein: CASSLVQLYQETQYF

D gene: TRBD1
clone size: few
J gene: TRBJ1-1
V gene: TRBV6-1
CDR3 DNA: TGTGCCAGGACTCAGGACAGGGGAGTTGAAGCTTTCTTT
CDR3 protein: CARTQDRGVEAFF

D gene: NA
clone size: few
J gene: TRBJ2-1
V gene: TRBV20-1
CDR3 DNA: TGCAGTGCTCATACGCAGAACAAGTACAATGAGCAGTTCTTC
CDR3 protein: CSAHTQNKYNEQFF

D gene: NA
clone size: few
J gene: TRBJ2-3
V gene: TRBV7-2
CDR3 DNA: TGTGCCAGCAGCTTAGGGAACGCGGGCCCCACAGATACGCAGTATTTT
CDR3 protein: CASSLGNAGPTDTQYF

D gene: NA
clone size: NA
J gene: TRBJ2-5
V gene: TRBV20-1
CDR3 DNA: TGCAGTGCTAACCGACCGGGTAGGGGGGGAGAGACCCAGTACTTC
CDR3 protein: CSANRPGRGGETQYF

D gene: TRBD1
clone size: NA
J gene: TRBJ2-2
V gene: TRBV24-1
CDR3 DNA: TGTGCCGTAGGACAGGCGAACACCGGGGAGCTGTTTTTT
CDR3 protein: CAVGQANTGELFF

D gene: NA
clone size: many
J gene: TRBJ2-2
V gene: TRBV5-1
CDR3 DNA: TGCGCCAGCAGCCTAATGGTGTCGGGGACCGGGGAGCTGTTTTTT
CDR3 protein: CASSLMVSGTGELFF

D gene: TRBD2
clone size: NA
J gene: TRBJ2-3
V gene: TRBV7-8
CDR3 DNA: TGTGCCAGCAGCTTAGGGGATCTCCGGACTAGTTTTTTGAGGGATACGCAGTATTTT
CDR3 protein: CASSLGDLRTSFLRDTQYF

D gene: NA
clone size: many
J gene: TRBJ1-1
V gene: TRBV12-3/TRBV12-4
CDR3 DNA: TGTGCCACAGAGGGGGAGGAGGGCACTGAAGCTTTCTTT
CDR3 protein: CATEGEEGTEAFF

D gene: NA
clone size: few
J gene: TRBJ1-2
V gene: TRBV3-1
CDR3 DNA: TGTGCCAGCAGCCAAGGCCGGTATGGCTACACCTTC
CDR3 protein: CASSQGRYGYTF